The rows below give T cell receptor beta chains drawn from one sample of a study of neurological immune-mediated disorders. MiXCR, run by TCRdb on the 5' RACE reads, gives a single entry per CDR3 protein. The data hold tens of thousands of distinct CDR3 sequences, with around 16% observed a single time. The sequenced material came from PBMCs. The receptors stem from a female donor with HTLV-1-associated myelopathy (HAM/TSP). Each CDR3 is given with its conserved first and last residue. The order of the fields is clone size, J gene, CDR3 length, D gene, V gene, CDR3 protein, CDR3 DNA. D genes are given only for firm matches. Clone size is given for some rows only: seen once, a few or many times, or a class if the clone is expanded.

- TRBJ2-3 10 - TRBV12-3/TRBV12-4 CASGAHTQYF TGTGCCAGCGGAGCTCATACGCAGTATTTT
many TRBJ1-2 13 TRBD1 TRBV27 CASSPGTGGGYTF TGTGCCAGCAGTCCTGGGACAGGGGGAGGCTACACCTTC
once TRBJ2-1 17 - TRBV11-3 CASSLIPATARYNEQFF TGTGCCAGCAGCTTAATCCCGGCAACGGCACGTTACAATGAGCAGTTCTTC
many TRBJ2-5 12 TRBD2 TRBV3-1 CASSPSGETQYF TGTGCCAGCAGCCCTAGCGGGGAGACCCAGTACTTC
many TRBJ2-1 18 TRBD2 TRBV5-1 CASSFWGLAANPQDEQFF TGCGCCAGCAGCTTCTGGGGACTAGCGGCCAACCCGCAGGATGAGCAGTTCTTC
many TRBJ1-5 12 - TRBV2 CASSEPNQPQHF TGTGCCAGCAGTGAACCCAATCAGCCCCAGCATTTT
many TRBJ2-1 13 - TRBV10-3 CATTGGSYNEQFF TGTGCCACCACGGGCGGCTCCTACAATGAGCAGTTCTTC
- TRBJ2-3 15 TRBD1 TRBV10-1 CASSEPGQGHDTQYF TGCGCCAGCAGTGAGCCTGGACAGGGTCACGATACGCAGTATTTT
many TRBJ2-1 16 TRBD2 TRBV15 CATSRRLAGPYNEQFF TGTGCCACCAGCAGAAGACTAGCGGGACCCTACAATGAGCAGTTCTTC
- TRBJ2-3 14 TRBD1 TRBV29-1 CSVTGTGHEDTQYF TGCAGCGTTACCGGGACAGGGCATGAGGATACGCAGTATTTT
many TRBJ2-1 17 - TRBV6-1 CASLLPGGSVLFNEQFF TGTGCCAGCCTTTTACCTGGGGGCTCCGTTTTATTTAATGAGCAGTTCTTC
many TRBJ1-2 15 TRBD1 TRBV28 CASSSPRQGYYGYTF TGTGCCAGCAGTTCCCCCCGACAGGGCTATTATGGCTACACCTTC
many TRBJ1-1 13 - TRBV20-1 CSASLRGYTEAFF TGCAGTGCCTCTCTCCGGGGGTACACTGAAGCTTTCTTT
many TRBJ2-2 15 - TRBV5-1 CASSRTPVNTGELFF TGCGCCAGCAGCCGCACGCCGGTGAACACCGGGGAGCTGTTTTTT
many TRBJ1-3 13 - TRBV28 CASSFRSGDTIYF TGTGCCAGCAGTTTCAGGAGCGGCGACACCATATATTTT
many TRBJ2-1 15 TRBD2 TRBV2 CASGKGPPLADEQFF TGTGCCAGTGGAAAGGGCCCCCCTCTAGCGGATGAGCAGTTCTTC
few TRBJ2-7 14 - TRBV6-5 CASSYAPGRNEQYF TGTGCCAGCAGTTACGCACCAGGGCGGAACGAGCAGTACTTC
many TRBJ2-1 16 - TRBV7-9 CASTGVDYGRNNEQFF TGTGCCAGCACCGGAGTAGACTATGGACGTAACAATGAGCAGTTCTTC
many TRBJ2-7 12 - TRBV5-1 CASSQGAYEQYF TGCGCCAGCAGTCAAGGTGCCTACGAGCAGTACTTC
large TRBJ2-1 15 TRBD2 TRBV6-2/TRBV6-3 CASSLEALAGDEQFF TGTGCCAGCAGCCTAGAGGCGCTAGCGGGCGATGAGCAGTTCTTC
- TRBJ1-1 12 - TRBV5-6 CASSLNSIEAFF TGTGCCAGCAGCTTGAATAGCATTGAAGCTTTCTTT
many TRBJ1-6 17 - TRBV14 CASSQGSGPGAYSPLHF TGTGCCAGCAGCCAAGGGAGCGGGCCCGGGGCCTATTCACCCCTCCACTTT
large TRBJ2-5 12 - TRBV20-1 CSAIDRVETQYF TGCAGTGCTATCGACCGAGTCGAGACCCAGTACTTC
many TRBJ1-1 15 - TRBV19 CASRGSGARDTEAFF TGTGCCAGTCGCGGGTCTGGGGCGCGGGACACTGAAGCTTTCTTT
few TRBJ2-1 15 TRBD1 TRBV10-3 CAIRATGGSYNEQFF TGTGCCATCAGGGCGACAGGGGGCTCCTACAATGAGCAGTTCTTC
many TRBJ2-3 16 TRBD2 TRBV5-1 CANLLPGLAGVVAQYF TGCGCCAACCTCCTCCCGGGACTAGCGGGGGTAGTTGCGCAGTATTTT
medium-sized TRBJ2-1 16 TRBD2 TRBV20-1 CSARDSRSGSGNEQFF TGCAGTGCTAGAGATTCACGTAGCGGGAGTGGCAATGAGCAGTTCTTC
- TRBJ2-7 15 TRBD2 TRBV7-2 CASSTDLAGGYEQYF TGTGCCAGCAGCACCGACCTAGCGGGGGGCTACGAGCAGTACTTC
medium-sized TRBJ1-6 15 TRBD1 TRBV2 CASSEGTGRNSPLHF TGTGCCAGCAGTGAAGGGACAGGGCGAAATTCACCCCTCCACTTT
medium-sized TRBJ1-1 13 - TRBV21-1 CASSKEEKAEAFF TGTGCCAGCAGCAAAGAAGAGAAAGCTGAAGCTTTCTTT
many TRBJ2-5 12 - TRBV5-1 CASSLVEETQYF TGCGCCAGCAGCTTGGTGGAAGAGACCCAGTACTTC
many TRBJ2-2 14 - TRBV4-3 CASSRWVFTGELFF TGCGCCAGCAGCCGTTGGGTCTTCACCGGGGAGCTGTTTTTT
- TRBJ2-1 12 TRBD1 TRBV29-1 CSGDRGRGEQFF TGCAGCGGGGACAGGGGGCGCGGTGAGCAGTTCTTC
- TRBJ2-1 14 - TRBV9 CASNPGGAYNEQFF TGTGCCAGCAACCCTGGCGGGGCCTACAATGAGCAGTTCTTC
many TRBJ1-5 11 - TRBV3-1 CASSQGRLQHF TGTGCCAGCAGCCAAGGCCGACTCCAGCATTTT
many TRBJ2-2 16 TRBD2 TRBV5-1 CASSSSGGANTGELFF TGCGCCAGCAGCTCGAGCGGGGGGGCAAACACCGGGGAGCTGTTTTTT
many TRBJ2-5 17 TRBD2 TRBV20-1 CSAPTLAGGHVGETQYF TGCAGTGCCCCAACCTTAGCGGGGGGGCATGTAGGGGAGACCCAGTACTTC
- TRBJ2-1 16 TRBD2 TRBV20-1 CSARVASGRAYNEQFF TGCAGTGCTAGAGTTGCTAGCGGGAGGGCCTACAATGAGCAGTTCTTC
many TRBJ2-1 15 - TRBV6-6 CASRNSGGDYNEQFF TGTGCCAGCAGGAATTCAGGGGGGGACTACAATGAGCAGTTCTTC
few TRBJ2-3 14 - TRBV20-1 CSASAGAEVDTQYF TGCAGTGCTAGTGCAGGGGCCGAGGTTGATACGCAGTATTTT
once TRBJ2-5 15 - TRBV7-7 CASSPSGTFGETQYF TGTGCTAGCAGCCCTTCTGGGACTTTCGGAGAGACCCAGTACTTC
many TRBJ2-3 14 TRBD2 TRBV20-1 CSAREAGSTDTQYF TGCAGTGCTAGAGAAGCGGGGAGCACAGATACGCAGTATTTT
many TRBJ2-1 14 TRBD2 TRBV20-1 CSAPTSGRENEQFF TGCAGTGCCCCGACTAGCGGGAGGGAGAATGAGCAGTTCTTC
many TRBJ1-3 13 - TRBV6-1 CASSGGTGNTIYF TGTGCCAGCAGTGGAGGGACTGGAAACACCATATATTTT
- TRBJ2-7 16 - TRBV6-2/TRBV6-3 CASSYSRLPSSYEQYF TGTGCCAGCAGTTACTCGAGGCTGCCGTCCTCCTACGAGCAGTACTTC
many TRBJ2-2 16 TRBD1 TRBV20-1 CSARRGTGVNTGELFF TGCAGTGCTAGACGAGGGACAGGGGTTAACACCGGGGAGCTGTTTTTT